Given below is one TCR beta chain in context. Antigen specificity is unknown. This entry comes from a study of OX40 agonist ivuxolimab in advanced cancers. Regarding the study as a whole: At doses 0.1 to 3.0 mg/kg, CD4+ and CD8+ clones expanded.

Germline assignment: CDR1 SGHNT and CDR2 YYREEE (reference sequence). The length of the CDR3 is 14 residues. With 2 bases removed from V and 2 bases from J, the gap between germline ends came to 10 bases. Sequenced by immunoSEQ multiplex PCR; TCRdb stores in-frame clones only, minus some. In the table there are tens of thousands of clones, more than 70% of which are singletons. The chain uses TRBV5-4 and TRBJ1-1; no reliable D call. The sequenced sample was CD4+ or CD8+ T cells sorted from blood, obtained in a trial of the OX40 agonist ivuxolimab. This receptor was identified in an adult with an advanced solid tumor such as melanoma, head and neck, liver or kidney cancer. For the CDR3, the DNA is TGTGCCAGCAGCTTCTTGGACCACAACACTGAAGCTTTCTTT. Translated: CASSFLDHNTEAFF.